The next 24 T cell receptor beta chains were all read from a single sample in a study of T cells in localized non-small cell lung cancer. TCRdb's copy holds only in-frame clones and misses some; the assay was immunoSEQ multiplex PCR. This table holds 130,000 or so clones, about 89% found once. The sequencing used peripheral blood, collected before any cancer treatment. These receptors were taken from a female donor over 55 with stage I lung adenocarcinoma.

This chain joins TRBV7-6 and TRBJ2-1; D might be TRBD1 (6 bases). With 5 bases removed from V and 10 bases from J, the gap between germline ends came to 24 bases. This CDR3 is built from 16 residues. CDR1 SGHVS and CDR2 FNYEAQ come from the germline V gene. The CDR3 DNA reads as TGTGCCAGCAGCCAACCCACGGGTCAGGGGCGAGGCGAGCAGTTCTTC. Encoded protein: CASSQPTGQGRGEQFF.

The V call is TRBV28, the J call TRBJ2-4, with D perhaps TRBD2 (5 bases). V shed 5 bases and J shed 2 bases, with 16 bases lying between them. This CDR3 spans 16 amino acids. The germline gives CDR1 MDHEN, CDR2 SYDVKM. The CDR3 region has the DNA TGTGCCAGCAGTGCCATCCGGGGAATATCCAAAAACATTCAGTACTTC. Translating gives CASSAIRGISKNIQYF.

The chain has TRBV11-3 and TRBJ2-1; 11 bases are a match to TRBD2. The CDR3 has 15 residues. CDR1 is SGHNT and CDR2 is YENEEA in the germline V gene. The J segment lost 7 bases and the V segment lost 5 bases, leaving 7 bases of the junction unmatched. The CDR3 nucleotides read TGTGCCAGCAGCCTACGAACTAGCGGGAGTAATGAGCAGTTCTTC. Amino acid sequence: CASSLRTSGSNEQFF. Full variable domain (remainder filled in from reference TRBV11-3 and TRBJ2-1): EAGVVQSPRYKIIEKKQPVAFWCNPISGHNTLYWYLQNLGQGPELLIRYENEEAVDDSQLPKDRFSAERLKGVDSTLKIQPAELGDSAVYLCASSLRTSGSNEQFFGPGTRLTVL.

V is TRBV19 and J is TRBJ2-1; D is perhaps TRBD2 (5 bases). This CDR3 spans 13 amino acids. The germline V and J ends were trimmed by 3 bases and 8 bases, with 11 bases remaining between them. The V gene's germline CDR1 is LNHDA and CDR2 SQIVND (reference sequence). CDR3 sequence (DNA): TGTGCCAGTAGTATCGTGAGCGGCGATGAGCAGTTCTTC. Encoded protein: CASSIVSGDEQFF.

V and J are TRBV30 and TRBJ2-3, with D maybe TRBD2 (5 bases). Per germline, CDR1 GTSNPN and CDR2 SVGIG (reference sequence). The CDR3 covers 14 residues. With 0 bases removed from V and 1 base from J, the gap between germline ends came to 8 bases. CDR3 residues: CAWSVWTGTDTQYF. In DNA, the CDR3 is TGTGCCTGGAGTGTGTGGACTGGCACAGATACGCAGTATTTT.

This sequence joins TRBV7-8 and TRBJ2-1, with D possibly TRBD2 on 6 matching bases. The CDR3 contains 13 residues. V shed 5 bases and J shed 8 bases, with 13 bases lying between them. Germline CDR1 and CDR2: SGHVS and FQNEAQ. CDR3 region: CASSEGRPDEQFF. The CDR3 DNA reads TGTGCCAGCAGCGAGGGGAGGCCCGATGAGCAGTTCTTC.

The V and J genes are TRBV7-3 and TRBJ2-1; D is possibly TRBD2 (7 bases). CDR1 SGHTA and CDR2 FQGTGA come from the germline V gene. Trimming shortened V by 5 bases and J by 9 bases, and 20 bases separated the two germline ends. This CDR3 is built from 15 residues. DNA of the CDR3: TGTGCCAGCAGCCCGCAGGGAGGGGGTAATCGTGAGCAGTTCTTC. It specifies CASSPQGGGNREQFF.

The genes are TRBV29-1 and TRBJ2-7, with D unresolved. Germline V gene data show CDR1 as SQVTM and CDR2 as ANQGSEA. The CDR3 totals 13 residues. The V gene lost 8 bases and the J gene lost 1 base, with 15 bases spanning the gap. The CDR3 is CSCLPYGSYEQYF. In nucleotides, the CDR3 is TGCAGCTGCCTCCCCTACGGGTCCTACGAGCAGTACTTC.

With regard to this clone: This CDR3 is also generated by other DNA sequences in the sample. CDR3 bases: TGTGCCAGCACCGGACAGGGGGCCGGGGAGACCCAGTACTTC. As protein: CASTGQGAGETQYF. V is TRBV7-2 and J is TRBJ2-5; TRBD1 agrees at 11 bases. Trimming removed 7 bases from V and 5 bases from J; junction bases left unmatched: 6. CDR3 size: 14 residues. Looked up from germline, CDR1 is SGHTA and CDR2 is FQGNSA.

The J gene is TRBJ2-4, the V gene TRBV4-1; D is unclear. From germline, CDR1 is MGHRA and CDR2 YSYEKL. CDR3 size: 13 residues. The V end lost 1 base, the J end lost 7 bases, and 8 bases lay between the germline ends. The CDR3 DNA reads TGCGCCAGCAGCCAAGGTCCTCAGAACATTCAGTACTTC. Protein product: CASSQGPQNIQYF.

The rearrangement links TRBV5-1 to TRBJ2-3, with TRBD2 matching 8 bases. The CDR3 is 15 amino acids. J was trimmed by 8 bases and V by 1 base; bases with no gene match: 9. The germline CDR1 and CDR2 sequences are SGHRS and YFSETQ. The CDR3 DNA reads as TGCGCCAGCAGCTTGACTAGCGGCGCATTCGGTACGCAGTATTTT. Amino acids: CASSLTSGAFGTQYF.

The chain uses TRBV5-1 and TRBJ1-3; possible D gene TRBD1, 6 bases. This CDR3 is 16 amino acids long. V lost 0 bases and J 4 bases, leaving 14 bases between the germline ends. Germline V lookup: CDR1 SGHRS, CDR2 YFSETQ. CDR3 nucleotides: TGCGCCAGCAGCTTGGATCCAGGGGTGACAGGAAACACCATATATTTT. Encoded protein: CASSLDPGVTGNTIYF. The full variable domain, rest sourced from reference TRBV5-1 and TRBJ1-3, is KAGVTQTPRYLIKTRGQQVTLSCSPISGHRSVSWYQQTPGQGLQFLFEYFSETQRNKGNFPGRFSGRQFSNSRSEMNVSTLELGDSALYLCASSLDPGVTGNTIYFGEGSWLTVV.

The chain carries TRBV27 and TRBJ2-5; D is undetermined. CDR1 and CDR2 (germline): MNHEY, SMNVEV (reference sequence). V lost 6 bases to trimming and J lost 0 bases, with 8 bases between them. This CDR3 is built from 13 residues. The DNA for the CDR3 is TGTGCCAGCAGCCAGGTGGACCAAGAGACCCAGTACTTC. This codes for CASSQVDQETQYF.

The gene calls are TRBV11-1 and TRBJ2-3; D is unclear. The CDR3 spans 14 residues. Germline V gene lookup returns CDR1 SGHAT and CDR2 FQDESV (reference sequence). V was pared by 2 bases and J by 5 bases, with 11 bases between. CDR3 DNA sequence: TGTGCCAGCAGCTTAAGGCCGAGCCAAGATACGCAGTATTTT. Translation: CASSLRPSQDTQYF.

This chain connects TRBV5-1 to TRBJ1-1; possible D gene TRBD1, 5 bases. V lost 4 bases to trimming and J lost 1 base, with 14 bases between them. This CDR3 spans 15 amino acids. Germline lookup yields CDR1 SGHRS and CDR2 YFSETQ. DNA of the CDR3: TGCGCCAGCAGCGCTTACGGGGGTACGAACACTGAAGCTTTCTTT. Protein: CASSAYGGTNTEAFF. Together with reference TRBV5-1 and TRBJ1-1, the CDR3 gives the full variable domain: KAGVTQTPRYLIKTRGQQVTLSCSPISGHRSVSWYQQTPGQGLQFLFEYFSETQRNKGNFPGRFSGRQFSNSRSEMNVSTLELGDSALYLCASSAYGGTNTEAFFGQGTRLTVV.

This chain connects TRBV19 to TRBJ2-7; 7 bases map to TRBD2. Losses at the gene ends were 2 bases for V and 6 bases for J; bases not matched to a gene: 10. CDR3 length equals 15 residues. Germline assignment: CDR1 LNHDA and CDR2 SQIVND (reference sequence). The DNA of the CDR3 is TGTGCCAGTAGTATATTTCGCGGGAGATTATCCGAGCAGTACTTC. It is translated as CASSIFRGRLSEQYF.

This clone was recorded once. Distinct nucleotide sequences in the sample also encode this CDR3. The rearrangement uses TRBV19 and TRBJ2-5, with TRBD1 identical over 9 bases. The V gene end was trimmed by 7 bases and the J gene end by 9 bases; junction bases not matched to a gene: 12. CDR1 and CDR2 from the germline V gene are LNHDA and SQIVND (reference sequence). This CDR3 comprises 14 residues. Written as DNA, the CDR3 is TGTGCCAGTACCCCCGGACAGGGGAGGTGGGCCCAGTACTTC. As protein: CASTPGQGRWAQYF. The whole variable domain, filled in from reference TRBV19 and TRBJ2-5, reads DGGITQSPKYLFRKEGQNVTLSCEQNLNHDAMYWYRQDPGQGLRLIYYSQIVNDFQKGDIAEGYSVSREKKESFPLTVTSAQKNPTAFYLCASTPGQGRWAQYFGPGTRLLVL.

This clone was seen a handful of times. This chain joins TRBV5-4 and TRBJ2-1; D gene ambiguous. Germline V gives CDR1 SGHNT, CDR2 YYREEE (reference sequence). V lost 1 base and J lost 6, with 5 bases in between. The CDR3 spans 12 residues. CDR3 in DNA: TGTGCCAGCAGCTTGCTGACCAATGAGCAGTTCTTC. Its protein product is CASSLLTNEQFF.

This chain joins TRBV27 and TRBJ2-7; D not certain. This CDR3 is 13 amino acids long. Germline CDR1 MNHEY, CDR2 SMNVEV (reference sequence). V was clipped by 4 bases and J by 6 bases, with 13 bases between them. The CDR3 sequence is CASSSNGPSEQYF. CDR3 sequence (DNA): TGTGCCAGCAGTTCGAATGGACCGTCCGAGCAGTACTTC.

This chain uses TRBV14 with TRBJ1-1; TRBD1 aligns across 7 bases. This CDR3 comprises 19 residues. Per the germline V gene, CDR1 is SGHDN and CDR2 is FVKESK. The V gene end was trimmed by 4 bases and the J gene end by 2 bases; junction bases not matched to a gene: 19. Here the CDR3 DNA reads TGTGCCAGCAGCCCTTGGGACAGCTTAACACCGGTAGGAAACACTGAAGCTTTCTTT. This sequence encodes CASSPWDSLTPVGNTEAFF.

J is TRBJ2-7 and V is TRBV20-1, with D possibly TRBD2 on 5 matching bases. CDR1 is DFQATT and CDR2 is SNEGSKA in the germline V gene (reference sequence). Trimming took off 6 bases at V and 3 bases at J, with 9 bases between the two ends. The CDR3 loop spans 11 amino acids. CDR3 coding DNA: TGCAGTGCGAGGGCCATCTACGAGCAGTACTTC. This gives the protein CSARAIYEQYF.

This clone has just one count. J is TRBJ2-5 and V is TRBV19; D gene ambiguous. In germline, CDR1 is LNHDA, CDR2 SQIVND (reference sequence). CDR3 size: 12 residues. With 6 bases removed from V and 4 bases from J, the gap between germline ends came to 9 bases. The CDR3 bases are TGTGCCAGTAGGTCGGAGCTAGAGACCCAGTACTTC. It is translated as CASRSELETQYF.

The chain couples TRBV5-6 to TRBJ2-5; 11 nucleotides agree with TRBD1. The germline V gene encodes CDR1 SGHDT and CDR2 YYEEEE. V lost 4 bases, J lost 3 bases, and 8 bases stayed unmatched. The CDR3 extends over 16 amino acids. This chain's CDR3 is CASSRDRGGLKETQYF. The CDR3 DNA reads TGTGCCAGCAGCAGGGACAGGGGGGGACTTAAAGAGACCCAGTACTTC.

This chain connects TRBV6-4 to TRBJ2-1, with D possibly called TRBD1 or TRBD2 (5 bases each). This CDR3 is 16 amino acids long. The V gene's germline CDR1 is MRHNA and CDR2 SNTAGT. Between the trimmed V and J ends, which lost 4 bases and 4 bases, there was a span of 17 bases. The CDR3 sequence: CASSGLSSGLYNEQFF. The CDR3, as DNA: TGTGCCAGCAGTGGCCTCTCCTCGGGGCTATACAATGAGCAGTTCTTC.